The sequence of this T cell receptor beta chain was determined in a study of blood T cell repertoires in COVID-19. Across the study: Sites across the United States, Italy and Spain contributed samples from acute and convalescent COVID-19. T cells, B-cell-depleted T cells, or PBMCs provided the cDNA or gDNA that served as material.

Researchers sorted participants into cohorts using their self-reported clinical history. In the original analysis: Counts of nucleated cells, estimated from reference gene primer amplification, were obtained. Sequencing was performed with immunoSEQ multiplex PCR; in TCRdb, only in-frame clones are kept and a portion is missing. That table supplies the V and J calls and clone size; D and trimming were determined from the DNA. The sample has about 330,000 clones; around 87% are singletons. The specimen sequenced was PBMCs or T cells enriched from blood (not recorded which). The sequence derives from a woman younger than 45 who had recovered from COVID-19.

The DNA for the CDR3 is TGTGCCAGCAGCCGGGGGACAGGGGGTGAAAAACTGTTTTTT. Encoded protein: CASSRGTGGEKLFF. The gene calls are TRBV7-2 and TRBJ1-4; 11 bases are a match to TRBD1. V was pared by 5 bases and J by 7 bases, with 3 bases of the junction left unmatched. CDR3 size: 14 residues. Germline lookup yields CDR1 SGHTA and CDR2 FQGNSA.